This TCR beta chain was obtained from a study of Graves' ophthalmopathy and Graves' hyperthyroidism. General observations from the study: Blood shared most expanded thyroid clonotypes above 0.001 frequency.

This CDR3 spans 15 amino acids. V dropped 0 bases and J dropped 2 bases, with 12 bases sitting between them. Germline CDR1 and CDR2: DFQATT and SNEGSKA (reference sequence). A word on this clonotype: The antigen is not known.

TCR beta CDR3 regions were amplified from RNA transcripts. HTBI-primed first-round RT-PCR preceded second-round multiplex PCR. TCRdb reprocessed the multiplex PCR reads via MiXCR and lists one record per CDR3 protein. Seen here are roughly 220,000 distinct CDR3 sequences, 45% to 55% observed once, and the top ten hold over 40%. This chain uses TRBV20-1 with TRBJ2-3, with D tentatively TRBD2 (6 bases). This clonotype was obtained from an adult man with Graves' ophthalmopathy. Sequencing input: peripheral blood. The CDR3 loop reads CSARDSGRSTDTQYF. The CDR3 DNA sequence: TGCAGTGCTAGAGATTCAGGGAGGTCCACAGATACGCAGTATTTT.